This is a list of T cell receptor beta chains from one sample in a study of shared clonotypes between healthy human individuals. Using immunoSEQ multiplex PCR, the repertoire was profiled, and TCRdb retains in-frame clones only, with some absent. The sample holds approximately 180,000 clones, 85% to 95% seen once. Sequences were obtained from naive CD4+ T cells sorted from blood. These receptors came from a woman aged 30 to 39 in good health. CDR3s include the opening cysteine and the closing phenylalanine or tryptophan. The D gene is left open where the match is weak. The size entry is marked missing in some rows and otherwise reads once, few, many or a size class.

.,TRBV19,TRBJ2-1,.,CASRVGGRSGDEQFF,TGTGCCAGTAGAGTAGGGGGGAGAAGTGGAGATGAGCAGTTCTTC
TRBD1,TRBV28,TRBJ1-2,few,CASSAPGQGNYYGYTF,TGTGCCAGCAGCGCCCCTGGACAGGGCAACTACTATGGCTACACCTTC
.,TRBV2,TRBJ2-2,.,CASTLTGTGELFF,TGTGCCAGCACCCTGACGGGCACCGGGGAGCTGTTTTTT
.,TRBV6-5,TRBJ1-2,.,CASSYSFTRGYTF,TGTGCCAGCAGTTACTCTTTTACTCGGGGCTACACCTTC
.,TRBV19,TRBJ2-3,.,CASSISWSDTQYF,TGTGCCAGTAGTATTTCCTGGTCGGATACGCAGTATTTT
.,TRBV18,TRBJ2-1,.,CASSPPGYNEQFF,TGTGCCAGCTCACCACCAGGATACAATGAGCAGTTCTTC
.,TRBV19,TRBJ2-7,.,CATQSDYEQYF,TGTGCCACCCAATCTGACTACGAGCAGTACTTC
TRBD1,TRBV5-1,TRBJ1-1,.,CASSFRQGDTEAFF,TGCGCCAGCAGCTTTAGACAGGGGGACACTGAAGCTTTCTTT
.,TRBV5-1,TRBJ1-3,.,CASSASSGTGNTIYF,TGCGCCAGCAGCGCCAGCTCGGGAACGGGAAACACCATATATTTT
TRBD1,TRBV18,TRBJ1-5,.,CASSETGANQPQHF,TGTGCCAGCTCAGAGACAGGGGCCAATCAGCCCCAGCATTTT
TRBD1,TRBV19,TRBJ2-5,.,CASSFRDRGRETQYF,TGTGCCAGTAGTTTCCGGGACAGGGGGCGTGAGACCCAGTACTTC
.,TRBV7-6,TRBJ1-5,.,CASSFGSNQPQHF,TGTGCCAGCAGCTTTGGGAGCAATCAGCCCCAGCATTTT
TRBD2,TRBV25-1,TRBJ2-1,once,CASSEGLAGGLNEQFF,TGTGCCAGCAGTGAGGGATTGGCGGGAGGTCTAAATGAGCAGTTCTTC
.,TRBV7-2,TRBJ2-7,.,CASSTLGLEQYF,TGTGCCAGCAGCACACTAGGGCTCGAGCAGTACTTC
TRBD1,TRBV19,TRBJ1-1,.,CASTHDRVNTEAFF,TGTGCCAGTACCCACGACAGGGTGAACACTGAAGCTTTCTTT
TRBD2,TRBV6-5,TRBJ2-7,.,CASSRGLAASQYF,TGTGCCAGCAGTCGAGGACTAGCGGCTTCGCAGTACTTC
.,TRBV6-6,TRBJ2-3,.,CASSYSRSTDTQYF,TGTGCCAGCAGTTACTCGAGGAGCACAGATACGCAGTATTTT
.,TRBV18,TRBJ2-2,.,CASSPVESAGELFF,TGTGCCAGCTCACCAGTCGAGTCTGCCGGGGAGCTGTTTTTT
TRBD2,TRBV30,TRBJ2-7,.,CAWGLGTEQYF,TGTGCCTGGGGACTAGGGACCGAGCAGTACTTC
TRBD1,TRBV18,TRBJ2-7,once,CASSRGQGGGYEQYF,TGTGCCAGCTCGCGCGGACAGGGAGGAGGTTACGAGCAGTACTTC
TRBD2,TRBV4-2,TRBJ2-7,.,CASSHRFTSGRGDSYEQYF,TGTGCCAGCAGCCACCGTTTTACTAGCGGGAGGGGAGACTCCTACGAGCAGTACTTC
.,TRBV2,TRBJ1-6,.,CASRRQGNSPLHF,TGTGCCTCCCGGCGGCAGGGGAATTCACCCCTCCACTTT
.,TRBV18,TRBJ2-6,once,CASSPSGPGANVLTF,TGTGCCAGCTCACCTTCAGGGCCCGGGGCCAACGTCCTGACTTTC
.,TRBV29-1,TRBJ2-2,.,CSVAPNTGELFF,TGCAGCGTTGCACCGAACACCGGGGAGCTGTTTTTT
TRBD1,TRBV30,TRBJ1-4,.,CACRDRINEKLFF,TGTGCCTGCCGGGACAGAATAAATGAAAAACTGTTTTTT
TRBD1,TRBV5-6,TRBJ2-7,.,CASSSRTGGGGQYF,TGTGCCAGCAGCTCACGGACAGGGGGCGGTGGGCAGTACTTC
.,TRBV27,TRBJ2-7,.,CASSLFVGRLYEQYF,TGTGCCAGCAGTTTATTTGTGGGCAGGCTGTACGAGCAGTACTTC
.,TRBV6-5,TRBJ1-2,.,CASSSHKRPYGYTF,TGTGCCAGCAGTTCTCACAAGAGACCCTATGGCTACACCTTC